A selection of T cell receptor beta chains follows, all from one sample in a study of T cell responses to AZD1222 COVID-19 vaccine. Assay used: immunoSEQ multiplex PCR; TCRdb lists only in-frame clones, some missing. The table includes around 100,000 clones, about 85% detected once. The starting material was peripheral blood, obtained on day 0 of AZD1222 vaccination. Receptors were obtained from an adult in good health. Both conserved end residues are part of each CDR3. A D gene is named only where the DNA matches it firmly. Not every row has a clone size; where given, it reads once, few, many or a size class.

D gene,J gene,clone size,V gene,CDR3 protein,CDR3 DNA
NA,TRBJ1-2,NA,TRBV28,CASSLTWDYTF,TGTGCCAGCAGTTTGACCTGGGACTACACCTTC
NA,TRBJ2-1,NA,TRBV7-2,CASSLRLGGDNEQFF,TGTGCCAGCAGTCTCCGACTCGGCGGGGACAATGAGCAGTTCTTC
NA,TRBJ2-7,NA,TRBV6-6,CASSPVQAHEQYF,TGTGCCAGCAGTCCGGTCCAGGCCCACGAGCAGTACTTC
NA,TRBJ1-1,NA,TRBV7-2,CASSLEYDTEAFF,TGTGCCAGCAGCCTCGAATACGACACTGAAGCTTTCTTT
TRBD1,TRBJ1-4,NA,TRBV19,CASSGRGSNEKLFF,TGTGCCAGTAGTGGCAGGGGGTCTAATGAAAAACTGTTTTTT
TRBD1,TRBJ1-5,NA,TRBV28,CASSLSTGGVSPQHF,TGTGCCAGCAGTTTATCCACAGGGGGGGTGAGTCCCCAGCATTTT
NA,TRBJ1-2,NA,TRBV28,CASSLGQNYGYTF,TGTGCCAGCAGTCTAGGACAAAACTATGGCTACACCTTC
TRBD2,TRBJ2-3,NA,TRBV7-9,CASSWTSGRSSTDTQYF,TGTGCCAGCAGCTGGACTAGCGGACGCTCTAGCACAGATACGCAGTATTTT
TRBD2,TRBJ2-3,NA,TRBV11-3,CASSTVAGEISPDTQYF,TGTGCCAGCAGCACCGTGGCGGGGGAGATTTCCCCAGATACGCAGTATTTT
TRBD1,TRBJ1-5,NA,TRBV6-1,CASSELGQGGDQPQHF,TGTGCCAGCAGTGAACTGGGACAGGGAGGGGATCAGCCCCAGCATTTT
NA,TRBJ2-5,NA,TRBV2,CARTPRTPLQETQYF,TGTGCCAGGACCCCGAGGACTCCCCTCCAAGAGACCCAGTACTTC
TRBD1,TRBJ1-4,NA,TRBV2,CASRTGANEKLFF,TGTGCCAGCAGGACAGGGGCTAATGAAAAACTGTTTTTT
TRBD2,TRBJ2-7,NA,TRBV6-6,CATSSWGVAGGEQYF,TGTGCCACCTCCTCATGGGGGGTAGCGGGAGGTGAGCAGTACTTC
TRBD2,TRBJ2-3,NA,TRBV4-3,CASSQDWSGRASSTDTQYF,TGCGCCAGCAGCCAAGATTGGAGCGGGAGGGCCTCTAGCACAGATACGCAGTATTTT
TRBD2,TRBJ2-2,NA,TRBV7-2,CASRFGGGRAGELFF,TGTGCCAGCCGCTTCGGCGGGGGGCGGGCCGGGGAGCTGTTTTTT
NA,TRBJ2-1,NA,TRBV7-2,CASSLDWSSYNEQFF,TGTGCCAGCAGCTTAGACTGGAGCTCCTACAATGAGCAGTTCTTC
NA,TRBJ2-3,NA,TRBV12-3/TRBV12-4,CASSLSTDTQYF,TGTGCCAGCAGCCTAAGCACAGATACGCAGTATTTT
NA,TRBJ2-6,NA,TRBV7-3,CASSLTGGSGANVLTF,TGTGCCAGCAGCTTAACAGGAGGCTCTGGGGCCAACGTCCTGACTTTC
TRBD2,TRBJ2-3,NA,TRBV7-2,CASSVRLAPDTQYF,TGTGCCAGCAGCGTCAGACTAGCTCCTGATACGCAGTATTTT
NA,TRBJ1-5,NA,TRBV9,CASSATGRDQPQHF,TGTGCCAGCAGCGCGACAGGTAGGGATCAGCCCCAGCATTTT
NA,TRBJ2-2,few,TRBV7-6,CASSLGTVSTGELFF,TGTGCCAGCAGCTTAGGGACAGTAAGCACCGGGGAGCTGTTTTTT
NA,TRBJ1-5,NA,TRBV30,CAWGSRGNQPQHF,TGTGCCTGGGGATCGAGGGGGAATCAGCCCCAGCATTTT
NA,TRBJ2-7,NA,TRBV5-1,CASSSQGTNYEQYF,TGCGCCAGCAGCTCACAGGGTACCAACTACGAGCAGTACTTC
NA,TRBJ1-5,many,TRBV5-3,CARSFLLADQPQHF,TGTGCCAGAAGCTTCCTCCTGGCGGATCAGCCCCAGCATTTT
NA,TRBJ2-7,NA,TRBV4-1,CASSQEATGSYEQYF,TGCGCCAGCAGCCAAGAGGCGACAGGTTCCTACGAGCAGTACTTC
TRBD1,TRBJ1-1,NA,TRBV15,CATSRAAGGKDTEAFF,TGTGCCACCAGCAGAGCGGCAGGGGGTAAGGACACTGAAGCTTTCTTT
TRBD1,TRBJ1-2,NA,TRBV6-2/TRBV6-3,CASSYQGQGYGYTF,TGTGCCAGCAGTTACCAGGGACAGGGATATGGCTACACCTTC
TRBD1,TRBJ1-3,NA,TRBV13,CASTLEQGARGNTIYF,TGTGCCAGCACCTTAGAGCAGGGGGCGCGGGGAAACACCATATATTTT
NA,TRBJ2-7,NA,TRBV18,CASSPRRAVENYEQYF,TGTGCCAGCTCACCAAGGCGTGCAGTGGAAAACTACGAGCAGTACTTC
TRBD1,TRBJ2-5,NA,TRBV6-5,CASSKGQEGETQYF,TGTGCCAGCAGCAAGGGACAGGAGGGAGAGACCCAGTACTTC
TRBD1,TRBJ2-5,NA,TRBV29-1,CSVDRTGGETQYF,TGCAGCGTGGATCGGACAGGCGGGGAGACCCAGTACTTC
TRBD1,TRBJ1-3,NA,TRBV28,CASSLPTGGSGNTIYF,TGTGCCAGCAGTTTACCAACAGGGGGCTCTGGAAACACCATATATTTT
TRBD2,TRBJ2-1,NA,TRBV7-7,CASSLGAGGGVSEQFF,TGTGCCAGCAGCTTAGGAGCGGGAGGGGGGGTCAGTGAGCAGTTCTTC
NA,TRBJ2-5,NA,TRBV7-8,CASSRPSWYQETQYF,TGTGCCAGCAGCCGGCCCTCGTGGTACCAAGAGACCCAGTACTTC
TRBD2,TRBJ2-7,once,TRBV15,CATSGPGRTYEQYF,TGTGCCACCAGCGGTCCCGGGAGGACCTACGAGCAGTACTTC
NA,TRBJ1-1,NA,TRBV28,CASSTSVWAAFF,TGTGCCAGCAGCACTTCTGTGTGGGCAGCTTTCTTT
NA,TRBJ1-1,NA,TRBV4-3,CASSQDFGGNTEAFF,TGCGCCAGCAGCCAAGATTTCGGGGGGAACACTGAAGCTTTCTTT
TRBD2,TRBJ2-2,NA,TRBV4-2,CASSLTSVDNTGELFF,TGTGCCAGCAGCTTAACTAGCGTTGACAACACCGGGGAGCTGTTTTTT
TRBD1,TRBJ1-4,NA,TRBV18,CASSPPGQENEKLFF,TGTGCCAGCTCACCTCCGGGACAGGAGAATGAAAAACTGTTTTTT
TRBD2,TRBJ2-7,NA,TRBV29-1,CSVETSGDYEQYF,TGCAGCGTTGAGACTAGCGGGGACTACGAGCAGTACTTC
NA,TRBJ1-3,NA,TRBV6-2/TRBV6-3,CASSYAGNTIYF,TGTGCCAGCAGTTATGCGGGAAACACCATATATTTT
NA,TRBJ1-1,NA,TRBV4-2,CASSQGFTGMEAFF,TGTGCCAGCAGCCAAGGATTCACAGGGATGGAAGCTTTCTTT